This entry lists 25 T cell receptor beta chains sequenced from one sample in a study of blood T cell repertoires in COVID-19. Sequenced by immunoSEQ multiplex PCR; TCRdb stores in-frame clones only, minus some. The data hold fewer than 150,000 clones, with 75% to 85% observed a single time. Sequencing used peripheral blood. These receptors came from a man aged 50-60 years with acute or convalescent COVID-19.

The chain links TRBV18 to TRBJ1-1; tentatively, D is TRBD1 (5 bases). The V and J ends lost 3 bases and 5 bases respectively, with 10 bases between them. The CDR3 sequence is 13 residues long. CDR1 and CDR2 from the germline V gene are KGHSH and LQKENI. CDR3 in amino acids: CASSPQGRTEAFF. Here the CDR3 DNA reads TGTGCCAGCTCACCGCAGGGAAGGACTGAAGCTTTCTTT. Full variable domain (remainder filled in from reference TRBV18 and TRBJ1-1): NAGVMQNPRHLVRRRGQEARLRCSPMKGHSHVYWYRQLPEEGLKFMVYLQKENIIDESGMPKERFSAEFPKEGPSILRIQQVVRGDSAAYFCASSPQGRTEAFFGQGTRLTVV.

The chain couples TRBV3-1 (or the pseudogene TRBV3-2) to TRBJ2-1; 10 bases line up with TRBD2. This CDR3 has 15 amino acids. Per the germline V gene, CDR1 is LGHDT and CDR2 is YNNKEL (reference sequence). Trimming cost V 1 base and J 5 bases; bases outside gene matches: 2. The CDR3 DNA reads as TGTGCCAGCAGCCAAGGGCTAGCGGGAGACAATGAGCAGTTCTTC. Translated: CASSQGLAGDNEQFF.

The rearrangement links TRBV10-2 to TRBJ1-5; D gene unclear. The V end lost 4 bases, the J end lost 3 bases, and 7 bases lay between the germline ends. Germline loops: CDR1 WSHSY, CDR2 SAAADI. The CDR3 is made up of 13 amino acids. CDR3 nucleotides: TGCGCCAGCAGTGGGCAAACCAATCAGCCCCAGCATTTT. Protein sequence: CASSGQTNQPQHF.

This clone has only one observation. V usage is TRBV19 and J usage is TRBJ1-2; TRBD1 is a possible D gene (6 bases). Trimming pared 5 bases from V and 7 bases from J, leaving 20 bases between. Germline V CDR1 and CDR2: LNHDA, SQIVND (reference sequence). The CDR3 covers 15 residues. The CDR3 protein is CASSLAGRGPTGYTF. Here the CDR3 DNA reads TGTGCCAGTAGTCTAGCCGGCAGGGGACCTACTGGCTACACCTTC.

This chain connects TRBV2 to TRBJ2-7; 7 bases match TRBD2. Trimming took 2 bases from V and 3 from J; bases not matched to a gene: 13. There are 17 residues in the CDR3. Per the germline V gene, CDR1 is SNHLY and CDR2 is FYNNEI. The CDR3 DNA is TGTGCCAGCAGTGAACCCACGGGAGGAGGGCTAGTCTACGAGCAGTACTTC. Protein sequence: CASSEPTGGGLVYEQYF.

The genes are TRBV11-2 and TRBJ2-5; the match to TRBD1 covers 9 bases. This CDR3 contains 16 residues. From germline, CDR1 is SGHAT and CDR2 FQNNGV. With V trimmed by 4 bases and J by 2 bases, 8 bases remained unmatched. CDR3 protein: CASSSQGQGNQETQYF. In DNA, the CDR3 is TGTGCCAGCAGCTCCCAGGGACAGGGCAATCAAGAGACCCAGTACTTC.

This sequence joins TRBV18 and TRBJ2-7; 7 nucleotides align to TRBD1. The CDR3 runs to 15 residues. With 3 bases clipped from V and 3 bases from J, the junction kept 8 bases outside the gene matches. Germline CDR1 KGHSH, CDR2 LQKENI. In nucleotides, the CDR3 is TGTGCCAGCTCACCCCGGGACAGATCCTTCTACGAGCAGTACTTC. Translating gives CASSPRDRSFYEQYF.

The J gene is TRBJ2-7, the V gene TRBV10-1, with 11 bases identical to TRBD2. V gave up 3 bases and J gave up 5 bases; unmatched junction bases: 3. This CDR3 contains 14 residues. CDR1 is WNHNN and CDR2 is SYGVQD in the germline V gene (reference sequence). The CDR3 DNA reads as TGCGCCAGCAGTGATAGACTAGCGGGAAACGAGCAGTACTTC. Protein sequence: CASSDRLAGNEQYF.

The rearrangement links TRBV9 to TRBJ2-5, with 9 bases that match TRBD2. J lost 5 bases, V lost 3 bases, and 8 bases had no gene match. Germline-derived CDR1 and CDR2 are SGDLS and YYNGEE. The length of the CDR3 is 15 residues. The CDR3 loop is CASSAAGGRAETQYF. CDR3 bases: TGTGCCAGCAGCGCCGCCGGCGGGAGGGCGGAGACCCAGTACTTC.

V gene TRBV3-1 (or the pseudogene TRBV3-2) combines with J gene TRBJ1-5; D ambiguous. The length of the CDR3 is 16 residues. Deletions cut 0 bases from V and 0 bases from J, with 9 bases between. Germline CDR1 is LGHDT and CDR2 is YNNKEL (reference sequence). CDR3 nucleotide sequence: TGTGCCAGCAGCCAAGACGGCGGGATTAGCAATCAGCCCCAGCATTTT. Translated: CASSQDGGISNQPQHF.

The CDR3, as DNA: TGTGCCAGCTCACGTACACAGGATTTCATGAACACTGAAGCTTTCTTT. Protein product: CASSRTQDFMNTEAFF. The J gene is TRBJ1-1, the V gene TRBV18, with a weak D call TRBD1 (5 bases). Trimming removed 4 bases from V and 0 bases from J, with 15 bases in between. Germline loops: CDR1 KGHSH, CDR2 LQKENI. CDR3 length: 16 residues.

CDR3 nucleotide sequence: TGTGCCAGCAGCTTATCCGGGGTAGGCAATTCACCCCTCCACTTT. As protein: CASSLSGVGNSPLHF. The genes are TRBV11-3 and TRBJ1-6; no definite D call. There are 15 residues in the CDR3. V was pared by 2 bases and J by 7 bases, with 12 bases between. CDR1 SGHNT and CDR2 YENEEA come from the germline V gene. Looking up the rest from reference TRBV11-3 and TRBJ1-6 gives the full variable domain: EAGVVQSPRYKIIEKKQPVAFWCNPISGHNTLYWYLQNLGQGPELLIRYENEEAVDDSQLPKDRFSAERLKGVDSTLKIQPAELGDSAVYLCASSLSGVGNSPLHFGNGTRLTVT.

The J gene is TRBJ1-2, the V gene TRBV28; TRBD1 aligns across 11 bases. This CDR3 region has 16 residues. Trimming cost V 7 bases and J 0 bases; bases outside gene matches: 7. Per the germline V gene, CDR1 is MDHEN and CDR2 is SYDVKM. The CDR3 nucleotides are TGTGCCAGCAAGGGACAGGGGGTAGGAGCTAACTATGGCTACACCTTC. Its translation: CASKGQGVGANYGYTF.

J is TRBJ2-5 and V is TRBV9; weak D call: TRBD2 (6 bases). V dropped 0 bases and J dropped 1 base, with 7 bases sitting between them. The CDR3 covers 14 residues. CDR1 is SGDLS, CDR2 YYNGEE, per germline. This chain's CDR3 is CASSVGRGQETQYF. Here the CDR3 DNA reads TGTGCCAGCAGCGTAGGGAGGGGCCAAGAGACCCAGTACTTC.

The genes are TRBV15 and TRBJ1-2; 10 nucleotides line up with TRBD1. The germline gives CDR1 LNHNV, CDR2 YYDKDF (reference sequence). The CDR3 covers 15 residues. V lost 5 bases, J lost 7 bases, and 10 bases stayed unmatched. Here the CDR3 DNA reads TGTGCCACCAGCGGAAGACAGGGGGCCTTCTTTGGCTACACCTTC. Translated: CATSGRQGAFFGYTF.

V and J are TRBV6-6 and TRBJ1-2; 9 bases match TRBD1. CDR1 is MNHNY, CDR2 SVGAGI, per germline (reference sequence). The trim removed 5 bases at V and 8 bases at J, leaving 9 bases unmatched. The CDR3 extends over 14 amino acids. CDR3 loop: CASSPADRGDGYTF. As DNA, the CDR3 is TGTGCCAGCAGTCCCGCAGACAGGGGGGACGGCTACACCTTC.

The chain's CDR3 is CASSRTGRDSYEQYF. In nucleotides, the CDR3 is TGTGCCAGCAGCCGTACCGGCAGGGACTCCTACGAGCAGTACTTC. The V and J genes are TRBV7-6 and TRBJ2-7; D perhaps matches TRBD1 (5 bases). The germline V and J ends were trimmed by 5 bases and 0 bases, with 14 bases remaining between them. Germline lookup yields CDR1 SGHVS and CDR2 FNYEAQ. CDR3 length equals 15 residues.

The CDR3 DNA reads TGTGCCAGCAGTAAGGACGGACTTAGCAATCAGCCCCAGCATTTT. Translation gives CASSKDGLSNQPQHF. The chain has TRBV6-5 and TRBJ1-5; unclear D gene. The germline V gene encodes CDR1 MNHEY and CDR2 SVGAGI. CDR3 size: 15 residues. Trimming took 5 bases from V and 0 from J, leaving 11 bases between them.

The V and J genes are TRBV6-1 and TRBJ1-1; weak D call: TRBD1 (5 bases). V lost 5 bases and J 4 bases, leaving 11 bases between the germline ends. Germline lookup yields CDR1 MNHNS and CDR2 SASEGT. CDR3 length: 13 residues. The CDR3 protein is CASSLGESTEAFF. The CDR3 DNA is TGTGCCAGCAGTTTAGGGGAAAGCACTGAAGCTTTCTTT.

This clone was seen only a few times. The V gene is TRBV6-5, the J gene TRBJ1-1; 7 positions agree with TRBD1. The CDR3 spans 15 residues. CDR1 and CDR2 from the germline V gene are MNHEY and SVGAGI. V was clipped by 5 bases and J by 0 bases; unmatched bases: 6. CDR3 DNA: TGTGCCAGCAGTCTTAACAGGGGAATGAACACTGAAGCTTTCTTT. Protein product: CASSLNRGMNTEAFF.

V and J are TRBV21-1 and TRBJ1-4; the D call of TRBD1 is as the table states it, not checked on the DNA. TRBV21-1 is shown as a pseudogene. The CDR3 extends over 18 amino acids. The CDR3 DNA reads as TGTGCCAGCAGCAAAGAGGCGAACAGGGCGAATTTCGGTGAAAAACTGTTTTTT. Protein product: CASSKEANRANFGEKLFF.

This chain joins TRBV6-5 and TRBJ2-2, with 8 bases fitting TRBD2. V lost 5 bases and J lost 2; bases outside the gene matches: 1. CDR1 and CDR2 (germline): MNHEY, SVGAGI. The CDR3 totals 14 residues. This chain's CDR3 is CASSRGGNTGELFF. Here the CDR3 DNA reads TGTGCCAGCAGTCGGGGGGGAAACACCGGGGAGCTGTTTTTT.

The V gene is TRBV7-8, the J gene TRBJ2-5; 7 bases match TRBD2. From germline, CDR1 is SGHVS and CDR2 FQNEAQ. This CDR3 has 14 residues. After removal of 1 base from V and 3 bases from J, the junction contained 2 bases not matched to a gene. Written as DNA, the CDR3 is TGTGCCAGCAGCTTAGGGGCGGGGGAAGAGACCCAGTACTTC. Its translation: CASSLGAGEETQYF.

The chain recombines TRBV2 with TRBJ1-6; D unclear. The CDR3 spans 13 residues. Germline V lookup: CDR1 SNHLY, CDR2 FYNNEI. V was clipped by 3 bases and J by 6 bases, with 6 bases between them. The CDR3, as DNA: TGTGCCAGCAGTGAGGTGGCTAATTCACCCCTCCACTTT. It yields the protein CASSEVANSPLHF.

This chain connects TRBV29-1 to TRBJ1-2, with D possibly TRBD1 on 5 matching bases. V was trimmed by 7 bases and J by 7 bases, leaving 10 bases between them. The CDR3 loop spans 10 amino acids. CDR1 and CDR2 (germline): SQVTM, ANQGSEA. The CDR3 nucleotides read TGCAGCGCCGGGACTGCTGGCTACACCTTC. As protein: CSAGTAGYTF.